This is a list of T cell receptor beta chains from one sample in a study of T-cell reconstitution after alpha-beta-depleted transplantation in children. Using its own MiXCR run on the PCR reads, TCRdb lists one record per CDR3 protein. The profile shows about 540,000 distinct CDR3 sequences, roughly a quarter of them singletons. The sequences come from PBMCs, collected before TCRalphabeta/CD19-depleted stem cell transplant. The receptors shown here come from a boy less than two years old with Wiskott-Aldrich syndrome, due to receive a stem cell transplant. CDR3s include the opening cysteine and the closing phenylalanine or tryptophan. The order of the fields is CDR3 DNA, CDR3 protein, V gene, clone size, D gene, J gene. D genes are given only for firm matches. Rows may omit the clone size; those that give it use once, few, many or a size class.

TGTGCCAGCAGCGGGGCACTAGTGGCGACAGATACGCAGTATTTT	CASSGALVATDTQYF	TRBV11-2	.	.	TRBJ2-3
TGTGCCAGCAGCTTACTAGCGGGCATAGGTACCGGGGAGCTGTTTTTT	CASSLLAGIGTGELFF	TRBV7-2	.	TRBD2	TRBJ2-2
TGCAGTGCTAGCCGGCAGGGAATAACAGATACGCAGTATTTT	CSASRQGITDTQYF	TRBV20-1	.	.	TRBJ2-3
TGCGCCAGCAGCAGGCGGACTAGCGGAGACTACGAGCAGTACTTC	CASSRRTSGDYEQYF	TRBV5-1	.	TRBD2	TRBJ2-7
TGCAGCGTAGGACTAGCGGGAACGGGCGAGCAGTACTTC	CSVGLAGTGEQYF	TRBV29-1	few	TRBD2	TRBJ2-7
TGTGCCAGCAGTTACTCTGGTAGCCGCGAAAAACTGTTTTTT	CASSYSGSREKLFF	TRBV6-5	.	.	TRBJ1-4
TGTGCCAGCAGTTTACTAGCGGGAGTTCAAGATACGCAGTATTTT	CASSLLAGVQDTQYF	TRBV12-3/TRBV12-4	.	TRBD2	TRBJ2-3
TGTGCCAGCAGCTTGGCCTCGACAGGGCCGCGCTTCACTAACTATGGCTACACCTTC	CASSLASTGPRFTNYGYTF	TRBV5-6	.	TRBD1	TRBJ1-2
TGTGCCAGCAGTTTCAGGGGAACGGATCAGCCCCAGCATTTT	CASSFRGTDQPQHF	TRBV6-5	few	.	TRBJ1-5
TGTGCCAGCAGTCCCCGGCAGGAGATCTACGAGCAGTACTTC	CASSPRQEIYEQYF	TRBV12-3/TRBV12-4	.	.	TRBJ2-7
TGTGCCAGCAGTGCCGGGACTAGCGGAACACGCCGCACCTACGAGCAGTACTTC	CASSAGTSGTRRTYEQYF	TRBV6-4	.	TRBD2	TRBJ2-7
TGTGCCAGCTCACCCTACAGGAGCATCCAAGAGACCCAGTACTTC	CASSPYRSIQETQYF	TRBV18	few	.	TRBJ2-5
TGTGCCAGCAGCCGGAGGAGAAGGGTAAACGAAAAACTGTTTTTT	CASSRRRRVNEKLFF	TRBV3-1	.	.	TRBJ1-4
TGTGCCAGCAGCGTAGCTGGGGGGGAAAGCACTGAAGCTTTCTTT	CASSVAGGESTEAFF	TRBV9	.	.	TRBJ1-1
TGTGCCAGCTCACCACTTAGACTGGGACTAGCGGGCTACGAGCAGTACTTC	CASSPLRLGLAGYEQYF	TRBV18	few	TRBD2	TRBJ2-7
TGCAGTGCTAGAGGACAGCGATACGAGCAGTACTTC	CSARGQRYEQYF	TRBV20-1	.	.	TRBJ2-7
TGCGCCAGCAGCTTGGATCCAGCGGTTAGCACAGATACGCAGTATTTT	CASSLDPAVSTDTQYF	TRBV5-1	.	.	TRBJ2-3
TGTGCCAGCAGCTTCACCACTGAAGCTTTCTTT	CASSFTTEAFF	TRBV5-6	few	.	TRBJ1-1
TGCAGTGCTAGGCGACTAGCGGGTATCACCGGGGAGCTGTTTTTT	CSARRLAGITGELFF	TRBV20-1	.	TRBD2	TRBJ2-2
TGTGCCAGCAGTTCAGTGGGGACTAGCGGGAGAGATACGCAGTATTTT	CASSSVGTSGRDTQYF	TRBV12-3/TRBV12-4	few	TRBD2	TRBJ2-3
TGTGCCAGCAGCCACCTAGCGGGAGCTGGGGCCAACGTCCTGACTTTC	CASSHLAGAGANVLTF	TRBV12-3/TRBV12-4	.	TRBD2	TRBJ2-6
TGCGCCAGCAGCTTGGTGGTAATGGAGACCCAGTACTTC	CASSLVVMETQYF	TRBV5-1	.	.	TRBJ2-5
TGTGCCAGCAGTGAAAGGATAGCGGCATACAATGAGCAGTTCTTC	CASSERIAAYNEQFF	TRBV2	.	.	TRBJ2-1
TGCAGTGCTAGGGACCAAACCTGGACTGGGGCCAACGTCCTGACTTTC	CSARDQTWTGANVLTF	TRBV20-1	.	.	TRBJ2-6
TGTGCCAGCAGTGAATACCCCGGGAGAAGTCGCAATGAGCAGTTCTTC	CASSEYPGRSRNEQFF	TRBV25-1	.	.	TRBJ2-1
TGTGCCAGCAGATCTCGGGGGGCAACTAATGAAAAACTGTTTTTT	CASRSRGATNEKLFF	TRBV2	few	.	TRBJ1-4
TGCAGTGCGTCGGGAAACACTGAAGCTTTCTTT	CSASGNTEAFF	TRBV20-1	.	.	TRBJ1-1
TGCGCCAGCAGCCCTCGGACAGGGGTGACCGAGCAGTACTTC	CASSPRTGVTEQYF	TRBV5-1	few	TRBD1	TRBJ2-7
TGCGCCAGCAGCGTAGCTAGCGGGAGGAGTGAGCAGTTCTTC	CASSVASGRSEQFF	TRBV5-1	.	TRBD2	TRBJ2-1
TGTGCCAGCAGTCCAATTCTCGGTACTGAAGCTTTCTTT	CASSPILGTEAFF	TRBV7-7	.	.	TRBJ1-1
TGCAGCGTTACGCGTTCGGGAAAACTGTTTTTT	CSVTRSGKLFF	TRBV29-1	few	.	TRBJ1-4
TGTGCCAGCAGTTCACAGCCCAACTATGGCTACACCTTC	CASSSQPNYGYTF	TRBV6-2/TRBV6-3	few	.	TRBJ1-2
TGTGCCAGCAGCCATGTACCAGAGACCCAGTACTTC	CASSHVPETQYF	TRBV3-1	few	.	TRBJ2-5
TGTGCCAGCAGCCCGGCTGGCTGGCGGGGTATATACAATGAGCAGTTCTTC	CASSPAGWRGIYNEQFF	TRBV11-2	.	.	TRBJ2-1
TGCAGTGCTAGAGGACACCGGGACGGCGACAACTCCTACGAGCAGTACTTC	CSARGHRDGDNSYEQYF	TRBV20-1	few	.	TRBJ2-7
TGTGCCAGCGCGTTTAATAGCAATCAGCCCCAGCATTTT	CASAFNSNQPQHF	TRBV3-1	.	.	TRBJ1-5
TGTGCCAGCAGAGACAACAGGACACCGTGGCAGTTCTTC	CASRDNRTPWQFF	TRBV12-3/TRBV12-4	.	.	TRBJ2-1
TGCGCCAGCAGCCCCGGGACTAGCGGGAGTATTGATGAGCAGTTCTTC	CASSPGTSGSIDEQFF	TRBV5-1	.	TRBD2	TRBJ2-1
TGTGCCATCAGTGGCCCCCAGGATACCGGGGAGCTGTTTTTT	CAISGPQDTGELFF	TRBV10-3	once	.	TRBJ2-2
TGCGCCAGCAGCCAAGAAATAGCCAGCTACGAGCAGTACTTC	CASSQEIASYEQYF	TRBV4-1	few	.	TRBJ2-7
TGTGCCAGCAGTTACCCGGGACCACTAGGGAATGAGCAGTTCTTC	CASSYPGPLGNEQFF	TRBV12-3/TRBV12-4	few	.	TRBJ2-1
TGTGCCAGCAGTTTACGGGGCTCAAGCTCCTACAATGAGCAGTTCTTC	CASSLRGSSSYNEQFF	TRBV27	few	.	TRBJ2-1
TGTGCCAGCAGCCTCCCGGGTAGAGACATTCAGTACTTC	CASSLPGRDIQYF	TRBV5-6	few	.	TRBJ2-4